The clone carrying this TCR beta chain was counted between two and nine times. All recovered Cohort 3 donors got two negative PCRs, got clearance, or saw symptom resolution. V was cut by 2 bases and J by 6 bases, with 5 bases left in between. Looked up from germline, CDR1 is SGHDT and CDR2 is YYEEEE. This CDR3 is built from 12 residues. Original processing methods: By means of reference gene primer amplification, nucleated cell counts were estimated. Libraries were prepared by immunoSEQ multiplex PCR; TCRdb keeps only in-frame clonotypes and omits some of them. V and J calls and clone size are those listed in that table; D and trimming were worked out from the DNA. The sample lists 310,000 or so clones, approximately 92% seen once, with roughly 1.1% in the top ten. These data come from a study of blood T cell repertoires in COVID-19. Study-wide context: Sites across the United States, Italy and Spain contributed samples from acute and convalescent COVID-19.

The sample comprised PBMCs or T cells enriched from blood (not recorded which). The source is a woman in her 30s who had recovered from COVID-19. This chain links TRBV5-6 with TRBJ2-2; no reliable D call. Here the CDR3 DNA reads TGTGCCAGCAGCTTTTTCGCCGGGGAGCTGTTTTTT. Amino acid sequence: CASSFFAGELFF.